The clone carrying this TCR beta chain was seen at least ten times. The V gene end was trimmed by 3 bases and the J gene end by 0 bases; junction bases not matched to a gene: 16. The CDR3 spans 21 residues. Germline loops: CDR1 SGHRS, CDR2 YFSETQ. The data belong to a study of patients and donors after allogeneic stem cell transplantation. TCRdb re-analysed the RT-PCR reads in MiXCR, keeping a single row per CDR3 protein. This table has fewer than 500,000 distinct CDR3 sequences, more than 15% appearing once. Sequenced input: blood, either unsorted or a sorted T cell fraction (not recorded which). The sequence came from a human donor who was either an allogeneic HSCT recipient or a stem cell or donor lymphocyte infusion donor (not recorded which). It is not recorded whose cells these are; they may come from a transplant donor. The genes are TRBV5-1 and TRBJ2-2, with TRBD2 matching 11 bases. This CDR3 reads CASSWIPRRTSGSSNTGELFF. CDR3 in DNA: TGCGCCAGCAGCTGGATACCCCGGAGAACTAGCGGGAGTTCGAACACCGGGGAGCTGTTTTTT.